These T cell receptor beta chains were read from a single sample in a study of shared T cell receptors in the human thymus. Assay used: immunoSEQ multiplex PCR; TCRdb lists only in-frame clones, some missing. The sample lists some 660,000 clones; around 87% were seen once. The same sample was also studied in work on human thymus T cells.

The sample consisted of thymocytes. The receptors here all came from a boy under three years old with a congenital heart defect. Both conserved end residues are part of each CDR3. Fields, in order: CDR3 length, D gene, clone size, V gene, J gene, CDR3 protein, CDR3 DNA. The D gene is left open where the match is weak. Size is stated for part of the rows, as once, few or many counts, or as a class when the clone is expanded.

len: 15
d_gene: TRBD2
abundance: -
v_gene: TRBV5-1
j_gene: TRBJ2-1
CDR3aa: CASSGGGGAGNEQFF
CDR3nt: TGCGCCAGCAGCGGGGGCGGGGGGGCCGGCAATGAGCAGTTCTTC

len: 16
d_gene: -
abundance: -
v_gene: TRBV4-3
j_gene: TRBJ1-6
CDR3aa: CASSLNRSSYNSPLHF
CDR3nt: TGCGCCAGCAGCCTAAACAGGAGCTCCTATAATTCACCCCTCCACTTT

len: 16
d_gene: -
abundance: -
v_gene: TRBV16
j_gene: TRBJ1-2
CDR3aa: CASSFGFGGFNYGYTF
CDR3nt: TGTGCCAGCAGCTTCGGTTTTGGGGGGTTCAACTATGGCTACACCTTC

len: 16
d_gene: -
abundance: -
v_gene: TRBV2
j_gene: TRBJ1-5
CDR3aa: CASSEVLVAGEKPQHF
CDR3nt: TGTGCCAGCAGTGAAGTCTTGGTCGCAGGGGAGAAGCCCCAGCATTTT

len: 15
d_gene: TRBD2
abundance: -
v_gene: TRBV5-4
j_gene: TRBJ2-1
CDR3aa: CASSLGLAEYNEQFF
CDR3nt: TGTGCCAGCAGCTTGGGACTAGCGGAGTACAATGAGCAGTTCTTC

len: 17
d_gene: -
abundance: few
v_gene: TRBV5-5
j_gene: TRBJ1-5
CDR3aa: CASSLGTGQLSNQPQHF
CDR3nt: TGTGCCAGCAGCTTGGGTACAGGGCAATTGAGCAATCAGCCCCAGCATTTT

len: 15
d_gene: TRBD1
abundance: -
v_gene: TRBV6-5
j_gene: TRBJ2-7
CDR3aa: CASRTQGALSYEQYF
CDR3nt: TGTGCCAGCAGAACACAGGGGGCCCTGTCCTACGAGCAGTACTTC

len: 15
d_gene: TRBD2
abundance: -
v_gene: TRBV28
j_gene: TRBJ2-3
CDR3aa: CAVLRRGILTDTQYF
CDR3nt: TGTGCCGTACTTCGGCGGGGGATCCTCACAGATACGCAGTATTTT

len: 15
d_gene: TRBD1
abundance: -
v_gene: TRBV19
j_gene: TRBJ1-3
CDR3aa: CASRDGTGSGNTIYF
CDR3nt: TGTGCCAGCCGAGACGGGACAGGGAGTGGAAACACCATATATTTT

len: 16
d_gene: TRBD2
abundance: once
v_gene: TRBV19
j_gene: TRBJ2-7
CDR3aa: CASSIGTSGDSYEQYF
CDR3nt: TGTGCCAGTAGTATAGGGACTAGCGGGGACTCCTACGAGCAGTACTTC

len: 17
d_gene: -
abundance: -
v_gene: TRBV28
j_gene: TRBJ2-1
CDR3aa: CASSFGGTVVPSNEQFF
CDR3nt: TGTGCCAGCAGTTTTGGCGGGACTGTAGTCCCCAGCAATGAGCAGTTCTTC

len: 12
d_gene: -
abundance: -
v_gene: TRBV9
j_gene: TRBJ1-2
CDR3aa: CASRAPGYGYTF
CDR3nt: TGTGCCAGCAGGGCTCCCGGGTATGGCTACACCTTC

len: 16
d_gene: TRBD1
abundance: -
v_gene: TRBV7-6
j_gene: TRBJ2-5
CDR3aa: CASSPSTKGAWETQYF
CDR3nt: TGTGCCAGCAGTCCCTCGACGAAGGGGGCCTGGGAGACCCAGTACTTC

len: 14
d_gene: TRBD1
abundance: -
v_gene: TRBV2
j_gene: TRBJ1-5
CDR3aa: CASRLQGSNQPQHF
CDR3nt: TGTGCCAGCAGGTTACAGGGGTCAAATCAGCCCCAGCATTTT

len: 15
d_gene: -
abundance: once
v_gene: TRBV19
j_gene: TRBJ2-3
CDR3aa: CASSRYRGKDDTQYF
CDR3nt: TGTGCCAGTAGCAGATATAGGGGCAAGGACGATACGCAGTATTTT

len: 15
d_gene: TRBD2
abundance: once
v_gene: TRBV27
j_gene: TRBJ2-1
CDR3aa: CASSWTSGNYNEQFF
CDR3nt: TGTGCCAGCAGTTGGACTAGCGGGAACTACAATGAGCAGTTCTTC

len: 13
d_gene: -
abundance: -
v_gene: TRBV9
j_gene: TRBJ2-1
CDR3aa: CASSGGPYNEQFF
CDR3nt: TGTGCCAGCAGCGGGGGGCCCTACAATGAGCAGTTCTTC

len: 15
d_gene: -
abundance: -
v_gene: TRBV28
j_gene: TRBJ2-7
CDR3aa: CASSLLWRDSYEQYF
CDR3nt: TGTGCCAGCAGTTTACTATGGAGAGACTCCTACGAGCAGTACTTC

len: 18
d_gene: TRBD1
abundance: -
v_gene: TRBV10-3
j_gene: TRBJ1-3
CDR3aa: CAIRSFDEGAISGNTIYF
CDR3nt: TGTGCCATCAGATCCTTTGACGAGGGGGCGATATCTGGAAACACCATATATTTT

len: 16
d_gene: TRBD1
abundance: -
v_gene: TRBV4-1
j_gene: TRBJ2-6
CDR3aa: CASSPRQGTGANVLTF
CDR3nt: TGCGCCAGCAGCCCCAGACAGGGTACAGGGGCCAACGTCCTGACTTTC

len: 21
d_gene: TRBD2
abundance: -
v_gene: TRBV4-3
j_gene: TRBJ2-3
CDR3aa: CASSQACWSSAGLAVTDTQYF
CDR3nt: TGCGCCAGCAGCCAAGCTTGCTGGTCGAGCGCCGGACTAGCGGTCACAGATACGCAGTATTTT

len: 18
d_gene: TRBD1
abundance: -
v_gene: TRBV5-1
j_gene: TRBJ1-1
CDR3aa: CASSFYGRKRQGDTEAFF
CDR3nt: TGCGCCAGCAGCTTTTATGGGCGGAAAAGACAGGGGGACACTGAAGCTTTCTTT

len: 17
d_gene: TRBD1
abundance: -
v_gene: TRBV5-6
j_gene: TRBJ2-2
CDR3aa: CASSEGSGQSNTGELFF
CDR3nt: TGTGCCAGCAGCGAGGGGTCGGGACAGTCGAACACCGGGGAGCTGTTTTTT

len: 14
d_gene: -
abundance: -
v_gene: TRBV7-7
j_gene: TRBJ2-5
CDR3aa: CASSLAGEDETQYF
CDR3nt: TGTGCCAGCAGCTTAGCAGGGGAGGATGAGACCCAGTACTTC

len: 15
d_gene: TRBD2
abundance: -
v_gene: TRBV7-9
j_gene: TRBJ2-1
CDR3aa: CASSSLAGGRNEQFF
CDR3nt: TGTGCCAGCAGCTCCTTAGCGGGGGGGAGGAATGAGCAGTTCTTC

len: 15
d_gene: TRBD2
abundance: -
v_gene: TRBV2
j_gene: TRBJ2-1
CDR3aa: CASSEMGGREDEQFF
CDR3nt: TGTGCCAGCAGTGAAATGGGCGGGAGGGAAGATGAGCAGTTCTTC

len: 13
d_gene: -
abundance: -
v_gene: TRBV5-1
j_gene: TRBJ2-2
CDR3aa: CASSFRTTGELFF
CDR3nt: TGCGCCAGCAGCTTTCGTACAACCGGGGAGCTGTTTTTT

len: 15
d_gene: TRBD1
abundance: -
v_gene: TRBV28
j_gene: TRBJ1-5
CDR3aa: CASSIDRGGSQPQHF
CDR3nt: TGTGCCAGCAGCATTGACAGGGGAGGATCGCAGCCCCAGCATTTT

len: 16
d_gene: -
abundance: -
v_gene: TRBV4-1
j_gene: TRBJ2-2
CDR3aa: CASSQDGSGGTGELFF
CDR3nt: TGCGCCAGCAGCCAAGACGGATCCGGGGGAACCGGGGAGCTGTTTTTT

len: 17
d_gene: -
abundance: -
v_gene: TRBV10-3
j_gene: TRBJ1-3
CDR3aa: CAILAETGPRSGNTIYF
CDR3nt: TGTGCCATCTTGGCGGAGACAGGCCCACGCTCTGGAAACACCATATATTTT

len: 14
d_gene: TRBD2
abundance: -
v_gene: TRBV25-1
j_gene: TRBJ2-7
CDR3aa: CASSVTSDSYEQYF
CDR3nt: TGTGCCAGCAGTGTAACTAGCGACTCCTACGAGCAGTACTTC

len: 17
d_gene: -
abundance: once
v_gene: TRBV6-1
j_gene: TRBJ1-1
CDR3aa: CASSERGTGPSNTEAFF
CDR3nt: TGTGCCAGCAGTGAACGGGGAACAGGGCCCTCGAACACTGAAGCTTTCTTT

len: 16
d_gene: TRBD2
abundance: -
v_gene: TRBV5-8
j_gene: TRBJ2-1
CDR3aa: CASSLGTSGSHNEQFF
CDR3nt: TGTGCCAGCAGCTTGGGGACTAGCGGGAGCCACAATGAGCAGTTCTTC

len: 14
d_gene: TRBD2
abundance: -
v_gene: TRBV15
j_gene: TRBJ2-1
CDR3aa: CATSTSGGVNEQFF
CDR3nt: TGTGCCACCAGCACTAGCGGGGGGGTGAATGAGCAGTTCTTC

len: 17
d_gene: -
abundance: -
v_gene: TRBV11-1
j_gene: TRBJ2-3
CDR3aa: CASSLQIPRRVRDTQYF
CDR3nt: TGTGCCAGCAGCTTACAAATACCCCGGCGGGTAAGAGATACGCAGTATTTT

len: 13
d_gene: -
abundance: -
v_gene: TRBV19
j_gene: TRBJ1-6
CDR3aa: CASSIDPYSPLHF
CDR3nt: TGTGCCAGTAGTATAGATCCCTATTCACCCCTCCACTTT

len: 17
d_gene: TRBD1
abundance: -
v_gene: TRBV5-4
j_gene: TRBJ1-1
CDR3aa: CASSLVRTGLGDTEAFF
CDR3nt: TGTGCCAGCAGCTTGGTGAGGACAGGGCTAGGGGACACTGAAGCTTTCTTT

len: 18
d_gene: -
abundance: -
v_gene: TRBV12-5
j_gene: TRBJ2-1
CDR3aa: CASGLVPGCGEHGNEQFF
CDR3nt: TGTGCTAGTGGTTTGGTACCGGGGTGTGGCGAGCACGGCAATGAGCAGTTCTTC

len: 20
d_gene: -
abundance: -
v_gene: TRBV4-1
j_gene: TRBJ1-2
CDR3aa: CASSQTRIPPGQSDDYGYTF
CDR3nt: TGCGCCAGCAGCCAAACAAGGATCCCCCCTGGACAGTCGGATGACTATGGCTACACCTTC

len: 14
d_gene: -
abundance: few
v_gene: TRBV19
j_gene: TRBJ1-5
CDR3aa: CASSIEQLNQPQHF
CDR3nt: TGTGCCAGTAGTATCGAACAACTAAATCAGCCCCAGCATTTT

len: 15
d_gene: -
abundance: -
v_gene: TRBV15
j_gene: TRBJ2-7
CDR3aa: CATSSTLTGLYEQYF
CDR3nt: TGTGCCACCAGCAGTACCCTGACGGGATTGTACGAGCAGTACTTC